Reported below is one TCR beta chain. No antigen is known for it. The data are from a study of breast tumors, draining lymph nodes, adjacent tissues. TCRdb processed the multiplex PCR reads anew with MiXCR; each CDR3 protein has one entry. The sample has 14,000 to 15,000 distinct CDR3 sequences, around 47% seen once. Broader study findings: Data fit most tumor T cells coming from lymph node, expanding in tumor. Tumor T cell lymph node origin was a supported hypothesis, not proven. Compared with lymph nodes, tumors were less diverse; compared with nontumor tissue, more. Luminal-like breast cancer showed significantly higher tumor–nontumor repertoire similarity than basal-like.

The CDR3 consists of 13 residues. V was trimmed by 4 bases and J by 6 bases, leaving 13 bases between them. From germline, CDR1 is DFQATT and CDR2 SNEGSKA (reference sequence). The sample comprised tumor-adjacent breast tissue. The chain links TRBV20-1 to TRBJ2-1; D not certain. This TCR came from a female donor with breast cancer. Some clones in this sample may be carry-over from other donors' samples. CDR3 nucleotide sequence: TGCAGTGCTATGTGGACCCGCGCCAATGAGCAGTTCTTC. This encodes CSAMWTRANEQFF.